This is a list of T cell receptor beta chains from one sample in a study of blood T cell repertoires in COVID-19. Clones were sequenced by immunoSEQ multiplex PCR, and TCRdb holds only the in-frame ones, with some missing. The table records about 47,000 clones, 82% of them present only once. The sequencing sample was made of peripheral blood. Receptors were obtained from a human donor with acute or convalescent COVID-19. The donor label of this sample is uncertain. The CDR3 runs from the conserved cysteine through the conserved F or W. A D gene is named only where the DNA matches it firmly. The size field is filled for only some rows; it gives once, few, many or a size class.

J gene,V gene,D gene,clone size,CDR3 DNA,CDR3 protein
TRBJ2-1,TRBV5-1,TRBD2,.,TGCGCCAGCAGCTTGGCCGGGGTACTAGCGGGAGGAAATGAGCAGTTCTTC,CASSLAGVLAGGNEQFF
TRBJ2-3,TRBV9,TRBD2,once,TGTGCCAGCAGCGTAGTAGATAGCGGGTCCCACCTAGATACGCAGTATTTT,CASSVVDSGSHLDTQYF
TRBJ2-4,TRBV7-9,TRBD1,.,TGTGCCAGCAGCCCCGGACAGGTCGCTCAAAACATTCAGTACTTC,CASSPGQVAQNIQYF
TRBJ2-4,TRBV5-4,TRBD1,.,TGTGCCAGCAGCCTGACAGGGACGGAACGGGGAGTAGCCAAAAACATTCAGTACTTC,CASSLTGTERGVAKNIQYF
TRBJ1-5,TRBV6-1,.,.,TGTGCCAGCAGTGAAACCTCCGGGACAACCAATCAGCCCCAGCATTTT,CASSETSGTTNQPQHF
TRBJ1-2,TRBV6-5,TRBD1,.,TGTGCCAGCAAAACAGGGGTTGGCTACACCTTC,CASKTGVGYTF
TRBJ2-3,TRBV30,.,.,TGTGCCTGGAGTAAGACTAGGCTTACAGATACGCAGTATTTT,CAWSKTRLTDTQYF
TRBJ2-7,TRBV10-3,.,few,TGTGCCATCAGCCGGACAGCGGTCGGACCCTACGAGCAGTACTTC,CAISRTAVGPYEQYF
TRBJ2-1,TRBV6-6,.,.,TGTGCCAGCAGTTACTCCGACAATGAGCAGTTCTTC,CASSYSDNEQFF
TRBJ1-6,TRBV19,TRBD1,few,TGTGCCAGTAGTCGGACAGGGGGAAATAATTCACCCCTCCACTTT,CASSRTGGNNSPLHF
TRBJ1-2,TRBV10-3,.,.,TGTGCCATCACCTCGGGAGGGGGTTCTAATGGCTACACCTTC,CAITSGGGSNGYTF
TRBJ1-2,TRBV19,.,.,TGTGCCAGTAGTTACGCCAGTGTTTATGGCTACACCTTC,CASSYASVYGYTF
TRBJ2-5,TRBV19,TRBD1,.,TGTGCCAGTAGCTCAACAGGGGAGGAGACCCAGTACTTC,CASSSTGEETQYF
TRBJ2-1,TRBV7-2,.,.,TGTGCCAGCAGCACTATCCCGGGTCTTGGGAATGAGCAGTTCTTC,CASSTIPGLGNEQFF
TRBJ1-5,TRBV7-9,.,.,TGTGCCAGCAGCTTAGTGGGGAGTCAGCCCCAGCATTTT,CASSLVGSQPQHF
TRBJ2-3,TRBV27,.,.,TGTGCCAGCAGTTCGGGTATAGTGGCAGATACGCAGTATTTT,CASSSGIVADTQYF
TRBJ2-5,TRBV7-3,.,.,TGTGCCAGCAGCCTCCTCGTCGTAGAAGAGACCCAGTACTTC,CASSLLVVEETQYF
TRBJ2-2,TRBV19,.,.,TGTGCCAGCCGACAAACGACCGGGGAGCTGTTTTTT,CASRQTTGELFF
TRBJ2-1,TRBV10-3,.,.,TGTGCCATCAGCCACACGGGACTTGACAATGAGCAGTTCTTC,CAISHTGLDNEQFF
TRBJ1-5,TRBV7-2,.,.,TGTGCCAGCAGCTTAAGCCTGTTTTCTAGCAATCAGCCCCAGCATTTT,CASSLSLFSSNQPQHF
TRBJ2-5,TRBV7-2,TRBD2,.,TGTGCCAGCAGTTTCGGACTAGGAGAGACCCAGTACTTC,CASSFGLGETQYF
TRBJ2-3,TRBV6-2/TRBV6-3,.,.,TGTGCCAGCAGTGCGCCAGGGTCCATGGCAGATACGCAGTATTTT,CASSAPGSMADTQYF
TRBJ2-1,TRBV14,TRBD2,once,TGTGCCAGCAGCCCTCTACTAGCGGGGAACAATGAGCAGTTCTTC,CASSPLLAGNNEQFF
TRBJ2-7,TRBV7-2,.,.,TGTGCCAGCAGCCTAACTTTCGAGCAGTACTTC,CASSLTFEQYF
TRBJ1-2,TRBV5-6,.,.,TGTGCCAGCAGCCTGGGGGGCAGTCTCTATGGCTACACCTTC,CASSLGGSLYGYTF
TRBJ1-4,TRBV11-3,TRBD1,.,TGTGCCAGCAGCTTACTTAAGGGACAGAATGAAAAACTGTTTTTT,CASSLLKGQNEKLFF
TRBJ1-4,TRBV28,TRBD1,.,TGTGCCAGCAGCTCTCTACTGGGACAGGGGGCGCGAACTAATGAAAAACTGTTTTTT,CASSSLLGQGARTNEKLFF
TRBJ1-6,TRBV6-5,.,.,TGTGCCAGCAGGGTCGACAGTACCTCCCGGTCACCCCTCCACTTT,CASRVDSTSRSPLHF
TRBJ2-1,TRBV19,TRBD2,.,TGTGCCAGTAGTCAGACTAGCGGGGGGCTTTATAGCTCCTACAATGAGCAGTTCTTC,CASSQTSGGLYSSYNEQFF
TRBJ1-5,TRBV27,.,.,TGTGCCAGCAGTTTATGGGGAACTGGACAGATTAGCAATCAGCCCCAGCATTTT,CASSLWGTGQISNQPQHF
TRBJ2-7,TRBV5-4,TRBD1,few,TGTGCCAGCAGCTTGGGACAGGGTCGCGAGCAGTACTTC,CASSLGQGREQYF
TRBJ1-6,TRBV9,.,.,TGTGCCAGCAGCCCGAGGGCGGGGGAGGGGTCGCCCCTCCACTTT,CASSPRAGEGSPLHF
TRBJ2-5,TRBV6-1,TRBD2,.,TGTGCCAGCAGTCCTCCGGGACTAGCGGGTGAGACCCAGTACTTC,CASSPPGLAGETQYF
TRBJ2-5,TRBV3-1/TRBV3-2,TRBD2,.,TGTGCCAGCAGCCCCTGGCAGGGAGGGGAGACCCAGTACTTC,CASSPWQGGETQYF
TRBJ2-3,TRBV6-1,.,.,TGTGCCGTTCATAGCACAGATACGCAGTATTTT,CAVHSTDTQYF
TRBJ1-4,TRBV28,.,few,TGTGCCAGCAGTCCCCGGGTCGCCTGGCTTGGTGAAAAACTGTTTTTT,CASSPRVAWLGEKLFF
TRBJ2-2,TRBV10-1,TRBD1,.,TGCGCCAGCATAGACAGGGGGAACACCGGGGAGCTGTTTTTT,CASIDRGNTGELFF
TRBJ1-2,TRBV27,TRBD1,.,TGTGCCAGCAGTTTATGGGGGACAGCAGTATATGGCTACACCTTC,CASSLWGTAVYGYTF
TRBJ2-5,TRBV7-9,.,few,TGTGCCAGCAGCCAAGGGGGACTATCCCCCGCGGAGACCCAGTACTTC,CASSQGGLSPAETQYF
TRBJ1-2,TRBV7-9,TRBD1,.,TGTGCCAGCAGCTTGGGGTCGACAGGGGTGAACTATGGCTACACCTTC,CASSLGSTGVNYGYTF
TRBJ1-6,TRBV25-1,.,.,TGTGCCAGCAATGAGGGACACCGTAATTCACCCCTCCACTTT,CASNEGHRNSPLHF
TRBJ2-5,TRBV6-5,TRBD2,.,TGTGCCAGCAGCCGGGGACTAGCGGCACAAGAGACCCAGTACTTC,CASSRGLAAQETQYF
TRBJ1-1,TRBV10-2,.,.,TGCGCCAGCACAACCGACAGGATTAGTCTGGAAGCTTTCTTT,CASTTDRISLEAFF
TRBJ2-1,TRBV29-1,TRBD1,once,TGCAGCGCCTCGGACAGGGTTTGGGATGAGCAGTTCTTC,CSASDRVWDEQFF
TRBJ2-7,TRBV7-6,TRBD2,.,TGTGCCAGCAGCCGCCTCGAAGCGGGAAGATATTCCTACGAGCAGTACTTC,CASSRLEAGRYSYEQYF
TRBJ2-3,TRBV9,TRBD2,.,TGTGCCAGCAGCGTAGGGGTGCGGGGGGGCTCAGATACGCAGTATTTT,CASSVGVRGGSDTQYF
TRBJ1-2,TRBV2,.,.,TGTGCCAGCAGTGTTTGGAGGGCTACCGATGGCTACACCTTC,CASSVWRATDGYTF
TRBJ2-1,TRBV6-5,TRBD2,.,TGTGCCAGCACCATCCTTGGGGGGGTAGCCGAGCAGTTCTTC,CASTILGGVAEQFF
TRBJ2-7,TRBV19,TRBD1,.,TGTGCCAGTAGCCTTACAGGGGACCCCTCCTACGAGCAGTACTTC,CASSLTGDPSYEQYF
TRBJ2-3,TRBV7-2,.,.,TGTGCCAGCAGCTTAGACCCTGCCCAGGGGCAGTATTTT,CASSLDPAQGQYF
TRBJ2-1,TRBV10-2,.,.,TGCGCCAGCAGGGCGACGGGCTACAATGAGCAGTTCTTC,CASRATGYNEQFF
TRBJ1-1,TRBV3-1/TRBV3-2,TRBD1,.,TGTGCCAGCAGGCACAGGGGAGAGACTGAAGCTTTCTTT,CASRHRGETEAFF
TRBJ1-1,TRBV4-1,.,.,TGCGCCAGCAGCCAAGCCTATGCCACTGAAGCTTTCTTT,CASSQAYATEAFF
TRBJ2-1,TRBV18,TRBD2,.,TGTGCCAGCTCTCCTACTAGCGGGGGGGCCAATGAGCAGTTCTTC,CASSPTSGGANEQFF
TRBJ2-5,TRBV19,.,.,TGTGCCAGTAGTACGTCCCAAGAGACCCAGTACTTC,CASSTSQETQYF
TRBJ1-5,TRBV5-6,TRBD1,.,TGTGCCAGCAGCTCGCAGGGGGCGCAAGCTAGCAATCAGCCCCAGCATTTT,CASSSQGAQASNQPQHF
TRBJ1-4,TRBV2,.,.,TGTGCGTCGGGTAATGACGAAAAACTGTTTTTT,CASGNDEKLFF
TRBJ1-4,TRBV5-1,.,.,TGCGCCAGCAGCTTTGGCAGGGGACGGGGAGTTAATGAAAAACTGTTTTTT,CASSFGRGRGVNEKLFF
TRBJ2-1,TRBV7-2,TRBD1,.,TGTGCCAGCAGCGCCGGACAGGGGGCGAATGAGCAGTTCTTC,CASSAGQGANEQFF